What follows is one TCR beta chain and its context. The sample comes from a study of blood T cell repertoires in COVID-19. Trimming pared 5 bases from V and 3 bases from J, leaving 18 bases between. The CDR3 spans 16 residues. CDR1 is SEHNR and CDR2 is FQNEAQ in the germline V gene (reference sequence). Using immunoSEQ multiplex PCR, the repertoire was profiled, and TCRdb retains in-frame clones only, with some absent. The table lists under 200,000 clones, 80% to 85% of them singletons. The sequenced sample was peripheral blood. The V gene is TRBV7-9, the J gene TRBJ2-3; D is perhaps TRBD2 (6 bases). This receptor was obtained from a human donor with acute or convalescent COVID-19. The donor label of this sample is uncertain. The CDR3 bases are TGTGCCAGCAGCCCCCAGCGTGGGAGCGGGACAGATACGCAGTATTTT. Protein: CASSPQRGSGTDTQYF.